This is a list of T cell receptor beta chains from one sample in a study of blood T cell repertoires in COVID-19. Using immunoSEQ multiplex PCR, the repertoire was profiled, and TCRdb retains in-frame clones only, with some absent. Altogether about 200,000 clones are present, around 86% being singletons, with the ten largest covering 3.8%. Sequencing used PBMCs or T cells enriched from blood (not recorded which). These receptors came from a woman aged 40-49 years with acute COVID-19. Each CDR3 is given with its conserved first and last residue. Fields, in order: J gene, V gene, clone size, D gene, CDR3 protein, CDR3 DNA. A D gene is named only where the DNA matches it firmly. Size values are once, few and many counts, or a class for expanded clones, and some rows have none.

TRBJ1-2 TRBV19 . TRBD1 CASTPFQGEFVSSGYTF TGTGCCAGTACTCCCTTTCAGGGGGAGTTTGTATCAAGCGGCTACACCTTC
TRBJ1-2 TRBV12-3/TRBV12-4 few . CASSPPFFLGYTF TGTGCCAGCAGTCCCCCGTTTTTTCTTGGCTACACCTTC
TRBJ2-1 TRBV10-3 . TRBD2 CAISPTSGRGYNEQFF TGTGCCATCAGTCCGACTAGCGGGAGGGGGTACAATGAGCAGTTCTTC
TRBJ1-2 TRBV6-5 . . CASSYGGGRLNYGYTF TGTGCCAGCAGTTACGGTGGAGGCAGGCTTAACTATGGCTACACCTTC
TRBJ2-7 TRBV12-5 . . CASGLGGAYEQYF TGTGCTAGTGGCTTGGGGGGAGCCTACGAGCAGTACTTC
TRBJ1-5 TRBV28 once . CASKTYLVDQPQHF TGTGCCAGCAAAACTTATCTGGTGGATCAGCCCCAGCATTTT
TRBJ1-1 TRBV15 . . CATSRVVTEAFF TGTGCCACCAGCAGAGTTGTAACTGAAGCTTTCTTT
TRBJ2-5 TRBV7-9 . . CASSRRDFQETQYF TGTGCCAGCAGCCGGCGGGACTTTCAAGAGACCCAGTACTTC
TRBJ1-1 TRBV5-1 once TRBD1 CASSLQAGGMNTEAFF TGCGCCAGCAGCTTGCAAGCAGGGGGTATGAACACTGAAGCTTTCTTT
TRBJ2-7 TRBV5-1 . . CASSLGGTSAEYEQYF TGCGCCAGCAGCTTGGGAGGGACATCCGCAGAATACGAGCAGTACTTC
TRBJ1-2 TRBV7-2 few . CASSLKGDGYGYTF TGTGCCAGCAGCTTAAAGGGAGATGGCTATGGCTACACCTTC
TRBJ2-2 TRBV28 . TRBD2 CASSLGASGSTGELFF TGTGCCAGCAGCCTAGGGGCTAGCGGGAGTACCGGGGAGCTGTTTTTT
TRBJ1-3 TRBV24-1 . . CATSDSRTVGNTIYF TGTGCCACCAGTGATTCCCGGACAGTCGGAAACACCATATATTTT
TRBJ1-4 TRBV3-1/TRBV3-2 . . CASSHGGGRGEKLFF TGTGCCAGCAGCCACGGGGGAGGGCGGGGTGAAAAACTGTTTTTT
TRBJ1-4 TRBV18 . . CASSPGPSANEKLFF TGTGCCAGCTCGCCTGGCCCTAGCGCTAATGAAAAACTGTTTTTT
TRBJ1-5 TRBV3-1/TRBV3-2 . . CASSQDGRGGGNQPQHF TGTGCCAGCAGCCAAGATGGCAGGGGTGGTGGCAATCAGCCCCAGCATTTT
TRBJ2-2 TRBV2 few . CASMGQGRTGELFF TGTGCCAGCATGGGCCAGGGTAGAACCGGGGAGCTGTTTTTT
TRBJ1-1 TRBV7-9 . . CASSLQGDSVSEAFF TGTGCCAGCAGCTTGCAGGGTGACTCGGTCTCTGAAGCTTTCTTT
TRBJ2-4 TRBV28 . TRBD2 CASRGLAGGLLAKNIQYF TGTGCCAGCAGGGGTCTAGCGGGAGGGCTTTTAGCCAAAAACATTCAGTACTTC
TRBJ1-2 TRBV28 . . CAAQTPTNYGYTF TGTGCCGCACAGACCCCTACTAACTATGGCTACACCTTC
TRBJ2-7 TRBV7-2 . . CASSLQTSSSYEQYF TGTGCCAGCAGCTTACAAACTAGCTCCTCCTACGAGCAGTACTTC
TRBJ2-7 TRBV9 once TRBD1 CASSPGTGVGEQYF TGTGCCAGCAGCCCCGGGACAGGGGTAGGCGAGCAGTACTTC
TRBJ2-1 TRBV5-1 . TRBD2 CASSFGGSEQFF TGCGCCAGCAGCTTCGGCGGGAGTGAGCAGTTCTTC
TRBJ2-1 TRBV7-8 . . CASSHNGLAEQFF TGTGCCAGCAGCCATAATGGTCTAGCGGAGCAGTTCTTC
TRBJ2-7 TRBV10-3 . TRBD1 CAILRQGAQEQYF TGTGCCATCCTTCGGCAGGGGGCACAAGAGCAGTACTTC
TRBJ1-6 TRBV21-1 . . CASRNRTGENSPLHF TGTGCCAGCAGAAACCGGACAGGGGAAAATTCACCCCTCCACTTT
TRBJ2-5 TRBV9 . . CASSVSPQRTQYF TGTGCCAGCAGCGTATCCCCCCAGCGGACCCAGTACTTC
TRBJ2-5 TRBV29-1 many TRBD2 CSVCGGETQYF TGCAGCGTCTGCGGGGGGGAGACCCAGTACTTC
TRBJ1-5 TRBV19 . TRBD1 CASTVAGQGNQPQHF TGTGCCAGTACCGTTGCGGGACAGGGTAATCAGCCCCAGCATTTT
TRBJ2-3 TRBV6-5 once . CASLGLFTDTQYF TGTGCCAGCCTAGGACTATTCACAGATACGCAGTATTTT
TRBJ1-5 TRBV4-1 . . CASSQDRETNNQPQHF TGCGCCAGCAGCCAAGATCGGGAAACTAACAATCAGCCCCAGCATTTT
TRBJ2-7 TRBV19 once . CASGQGRSGHYEQYF TGTGCCAGTGGGCAGGGAAGAAGTGGGCACTACGAGCAGTACTTC
TRBJ2-7 TRBV2 . TRBD1 CASAGTGDYEQYF TGTGCCAGCGCCGGGACAGGGGACTACGAGCAGTACTTC
TRBJ1-5 TRBV28 . TRBD1 CASNSRTGNQPQHF TGTGCCAGCAATTCTCGGACAGGGAATCAGCCCCAGCATTTT
TRBJ2-1 TRBV5-1 . . CASSLWQGSYNEQFF TGCGCCAGCAGCTTGTGGCAGGGGTCCTACAATGAGCAGTTCTTC
TRBJ1-1 TRBV7-9 . . CASSLGLGQTIEAFF TGTGCCAGCAGCTTAGGACTCGGACAGACTATTGAAGCTTTCTTT
TRBJ2-7 TRBV6-5 once . CASSYGSGQGTYEQYF TGTGCCAGCAGTTACGGGTCCGGCCAGGGCACCTACGAGCAGTACTTC
TRBJ1-1 TRBV6-5 . TRBD1 CASSPQGALRKAFF TGTGCCAGCAGCCCACAGGGGGCGCTTAGGAAAGCTTTCTTT
TRBJ1-2 TRBV24-1 . TRBD1 CATSDTGTGLSRSGYTF TGTGCCACCAGTGACACCGGGACAGGGTTGAGTCGGAGCGGCTACACCTTC
TRBJ2-7 TRBV3-1/TRBV3-2 . . CASSQARWWKGEFEQYF TGTGCCAGCAGCCAAGCTCGGTGGTGGAAGGGGGAATTCGAGCAGTACTTC
TRBJ2-3 TRBV6-6 . TRBD2 CASSGLAGRTDTQYF TGTGCCAGCAGCGGACTAGCGGGTCGCACAGATACGCAGTATTTT
TRBJ2-1 TRBV24-1 . . CATSEAGSYNEQFF TGTGCCACCAGTGAAGCAGGGTCCTACAATGAGCAGTTCTTC
TRBJ1-2 TRBV18 . . CASSPNGDGYTF TGTGCCAGCTCACCGAACGGGGATGGCTACACCTTC
TRBJ2-5 TRBV28 . TRBD2 CASSTRGGQETQYF TGTGCCAGCAGTACCCGGGGAGGGCAAGAGACCCAGTACTTC
TRBJ2-1 TRBV29-1 . . CSVGASYNEQFF TGCAGCGTTGGGGCATCATACAATGAGCAGTTCTTC
TRBJ2-7 TRBV6-5 once . CASSSGSHGEQYF TGTGCCAGCAGCTCCGGGAGTCACGGGGAGCAGTACTTC